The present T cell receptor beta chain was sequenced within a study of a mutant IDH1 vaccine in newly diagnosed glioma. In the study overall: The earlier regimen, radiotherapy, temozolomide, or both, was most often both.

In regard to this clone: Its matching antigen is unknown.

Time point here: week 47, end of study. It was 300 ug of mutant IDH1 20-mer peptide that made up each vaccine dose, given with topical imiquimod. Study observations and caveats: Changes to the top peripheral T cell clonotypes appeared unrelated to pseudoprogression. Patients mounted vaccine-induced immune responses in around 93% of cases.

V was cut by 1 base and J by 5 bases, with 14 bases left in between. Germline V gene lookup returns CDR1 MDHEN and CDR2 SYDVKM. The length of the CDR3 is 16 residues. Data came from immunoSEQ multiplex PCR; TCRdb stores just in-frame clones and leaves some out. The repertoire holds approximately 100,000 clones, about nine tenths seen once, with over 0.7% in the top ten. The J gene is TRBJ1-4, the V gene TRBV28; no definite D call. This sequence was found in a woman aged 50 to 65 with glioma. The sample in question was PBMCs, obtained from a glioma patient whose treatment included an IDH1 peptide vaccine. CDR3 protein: CASSLLSSRTNEKLFF. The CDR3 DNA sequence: TGTGCCAGCAGTTTATTATCGTCACGAACGAATGAAAAACTGTTTTTT.